These 32 T cell receptor beta chains were sequenced from one sample in a study of lymphopenia after photon versus proton radiotherapy. Measured with immunoSEQ multiplex PCR; TCRdb has only the in-frame clones, and not every one. The table shows 45,000 to 65,000 clones, with about 92% occurring only once. The source material was peripheral blood, sampled from a patient treated with photon-based radiotherapy. The receptors were sampled from a woman aged 40 to 55 with cholangiocarcinoma.

Written as DNA, the CDR3 is TGTGCCAGCAGCCCAAGCGGGAGTAAGCCAGATACGCAGTATTTT. Amino acids: CASSPSGSKPDTQYF. The V gene is TRBV6-5, the J gene TRBJ2-3; TRBD2 matches at 8 bases. The CDR3 sequence is 15 residues long. V lost 6 bases, J lost 4 bases, and 9 bases stayed unmatched. Germline V gene data show CDR1 as MNHEY and CDR2 as SVGAGI.

The chain joins TRBV5-4 to TRBJ1-3, with a tentative D call TRBD1 (5 bases). The germline gives CDR1 SGHNT, CDR2 YYREEE (reference sequence). With 4 bases removed from V and 2 bases from J, the gap between germline ends came to 13 bases. The CDR3 sequence is 15 residues long. The CDR3 protein is CASSRFGGPGNTIYF. CDR3 nucleotide sequence: TGTGCCAGCAGCCGATTTGGGGGTCCTGGAAACACCATATATTTT.

The chain has TRBV5-1 and TRBJ2-6, with 8 positions matching TRBD2. Trimming at V came to 0 bases and at J to 7 bases, leaving 9 bases not matched to a gene. The CDR3 totals 17 residues. CDR1 is SGHRS and CDR2 is YFSETQ in the germline V gene. The CDR3 region has the DNA TGCGCCAGCAGCTTGGGCGGGAGGAGCCTCTATGCCAACGTCCTGACTTTC. Translation gives CASSLGGRSLYANVLTF.

The chain recombines TRBV2 with TRBJ2-2; no definite D call. CDR1 SNHLY and CDR2 FYNNEI come from the germline V gene. The CDR3 length is 15 residues. Trimming stripped 3 bases from V and 1 base from J, with 9 bases between. The CDR3 loop reads CASSENSVNTGELFF. As DNA, the CDR3 is TGTGCCAGCAGTGAGAATTCAGTGAACACCGGGGAGCTGTTTTTT.

V is TRBV18 and J is TRBJ1-2, with 8 bases matching TRBD1. With 3 bases clipped from V and 0 bases from J, the junction kept 3 bases outside the gene matches. The CDR3 length is 15 residues. Germline-derived CDR1 and CDR2 are KGHSH and LQKENI. The CDR3 nucleotides read TGTGCCAGCTCACCCGACAGGGGAGCTAACTATGGCTACACCTTC. Translated, it gives CASSPDRGANYGYTF.

This sequence joins TRBV5-6 and TRBJ1-5, with 10 bases that match TRBD1. The CDR3 runs 15 residues. The ends lost 4 bases at V and 1 base at J; junction bases unmatched: 2. The germline V gene encodes CDR1 SGHDT and CDR2 YYEEEE. The DNA for the CDR3 is TGTGCCAGCAGCCCGGGACAGGGGAGCAATCAGCCCCAGCATTTT. Encoded protein: CASSPGQGSNQPQHF.

The rearrangement joins TRBV28 to TRBJ1-4; D possibly corresponds to TRBD1 (5 bases). The CDR3 is made up of 15 amino acids. V lost 2 bases and J 5 bases, leaving 12 bases between the germline ends. Germline V gene data show CDR1 as MDHEN and CDR2 as SYDVKM. CDR3 nucleotides: TGTGCCAGCAGTTTAGTTGGGGGAGGGAATGAAAAACTGTTTTTT. Translated, it gives CASSLVGGGNEKLFF.

The chain links TRBV7-9 to TRBJ2-1, with no clear D. The length of the CDR3 is 15 residues. V lost 1 base and J lost 5, with 12 bases in between. Germline CDR1 and CDR2: SEHNR and FQNEAQ (reference sequence). Written as DNA, the CDR3 is TGTGCCAGCAGCTTAGATTGGCTAAACCACAATGAGCAGTTCTTC. It encodes CASSLDWLNHNEQFF.

The chain carries TRBV7-6 and TRBJ2-2; 7 bases line up with TRBD2. The length of the CDR3 is 16 residues. CDR1 is SGHVS and CDR2 is FNYEAQ in the germline V gene. V was clipped by 5 bases and J by 2 bases; unmatched bases: 8. The CDR3 nucleotides are TGTGCCAGCAGCATCCCTAGCGGAATTAACACCGGGGAGCTGTTTTTT. It translates to CASSIPSGINTGELFF.

The chain combines TRBV9 with TRBJ2-1; TRBD2 aligns across 16 bases. This CDR3 has 17 residues. The V gene end was trimmed by 3 bases and the J gene end by 4 bases; junction bases not matched to a gene: 4. Germline V gives CDR1 SGDLS, CDR2 YYNGEE. The CDR3 spells CASSAGTSGREYNEQFF. Here the CDR3 DNA reads TGTGCCAGCAGCGCCGGGACTAGCGGGAGGGAATACAATGAGCAGTTCTTC.

This chain links TRBV28 with TRBJ1-1; 7 bases line up with TRBD1. Germline assignment: CDR1 MDHEN and CDR2 SYDVKM. This CDR3 contains 13 residues. Trimming cost V 5 bases and J 4 bases; bases outside gene matches: 4. The CDR3 sequence: CASSQGVGTEAFF. DNA for the CDR3: TGTGCCAGCAGTCAGGGGGTTGGCACTGAAGCTTTCTTT. The whole variable domain, filled in from reference TRBV28 and TRBJ1-1, reads DVKVTQSSRYLVKRTGEKVFLECVQDMDHENMFWYRQDPGLGLRLIYFSYDVKMKEKGDIPEGYSVSREKKERFSLILESASTNQTSMYLCASSQGVGTEAFFGQGTRLTVV.

This rearrangement joins TRBV7-2 to TRBJ2-7; D possibly corresponds to TRBD1 (5 bases). The germline V gene encodes CDR1 SGHTA and CDR2 FQGNSA. V lost 3 bases to trimming and J lost 2 bases, with 8 bases between them. The CDR3 totals 13 residues. CDR3 protein: CASSLTETYEQYF. The CDR3 DNA reads as TGTGCCAGCAGCTTGACAGAGACCTACGAGCAGTACTTC.

The chain recombines TRBV7-2 with TRBJ1-6; 8 positions match TRBD1. V gave up 1 base and J gave up 6 bases; unmatched junction bases: 5. Germline values: CDR1 SGHTA, CDR2 FQGNSA. The CDR3 sequence is 16 residues long. CDR3 amino acids: CASSLGAGGLNSPLHF. The CDR3 coding sequence is TGTGCCAGCAGCTTAGGGGCAGGGGGCCTTAATTCACCCCTCCACTTT.

The chain has TRBV5-1 and TRBJ2-2, with TRBD1 identical over 8 bases. V dropped 7 bases and J dropped 4; count of bases not matched to a gene: 6. The CDR3 is 14 amino acids. Germline-derived CDR1 and CDR2 are SGHRS and YFSETQ. The CDR3 DNA sequence: TGCGCCAGCTCGCAGGGGGCAGTCACCGGGGAGCTGTTTTTT. Translated: CASSQGAVTGELFF.

CDR3 sequence (DNA): TGTGCCAGCAGTCCCCACAAGTACGAGCAGTACTTC. This encodes CASSPHKYEQYF. The J gene is TRBJ2-7, the V gene TRBV28, with D unresolved. From germline, CDR1 is MDHEN and CDR2 SYDVKM. This CDR3 contains 12 residues. Trimming removed 5 bases at V and 4 bases at J, with 9 bases between.

This clone was counted a single time. The chain recombines TRBV14 with TRBJ1-1; TRBD1 aligns across 8 bases. The V and J ends lost 6 bases and 4 bases, in that order; junction bases with no gene match: 13. The CDR3 has 16 residues. Germline CDR1 reads SGHDN; CDR2 reads FVKESK. CDR3 sequence (DNA): TGTGCCAGCAGTTACACACTGGACAGGGTTGTCACTGAAGCTTTCTTT. Protein sequence: CASSYTLDRVVTEAFF.

As DNA, the CDR3 is TGTGCCAGCAGCCACGGCAGGGACGAGCAGTACTTC. Protein product: CASSHGRDEQYF. The chain uses TRBV21-1 and TRBJ2-7; the table calls TRBD1, which could not be checked here. TRBV21-1 is a pseudogene. The CDR3 is 12 residues long.

The rearrangement links TRBV5-6 to TRBJ1-2; D remains ambiguous. Trimming stripped 4 bases from V and 2 bases from J, with 18 bases between. The germline CDR1 and CDR2 sequences are SGHDT and YYEEEE. CDR3 length: 16 residues. The CDR3, as DNA: TGTGCCAGCAGCCTACGGACCGGTTCCCAAAACTATGGCTACACCTTC. Amino acid sequence: CASSLRTGSQNYGYTF.

The genes are TRBV7-3 and TRBJ1-1, with a weak D call TRBD1 (5 bases). The V and J ends lost 4 bases and 2 bases respectively, with 14 bases between them. The CDR3 is 15 amino acids. CDR1 SGHTA and CDR2 FQGTGA come from the germline V gene. CDR3 region: CASSSDGARNTEAFF. CDR3 in DNA: TGTGCCAGCAGCTCCGACGGGGCTAGAAACACTGAAGCTTTCTTT.

The chain combines TRBV2 with TRBJ1-2, with D unclear. The CDR3 is 12 residues long. Trimming took off 5 bases at V and 3 bases at J, with 7 bases between the two ends. Germline-derived CDR1 and CDR2 are SNHLY and FYNNEI. The CDR3: CASSQTDYGYTF. Written as DNA, the CDR3 is TGTGCCAGCAGTCAGACCGACTATGGCTACACCTTC.

J is TRBJ2-1 and V is TRBV2; no firm D call. The CDR3 has 11 amino acids. Trimming removed 6 bases at V and 9 bases at J, with 9 bases between. CDR1 SNHLY and CDR2 FYNNEI come from the germline V gene. The CDR3 here is CASSVRAEQFF. DNA of the CDR3: TGTGCCAGCAGCGTCCGGGCTGAGCAGTTCTTC.

The chain employs TRBV5-4 and TRBJ2-1, with 15 nucleotides matching TRBD2. With 4 bases clipped from V and 8 bases from J, the junction kept 4 bases outside the gene matches. The CDR3 totals 15 residues. Looked up from germline, CDR1 is SGHNT and CDR2 is YYREEE (reference sequence). This chain's CDR3 is CASSGGLAGGDEQFF. CDR3 nucleotide sequence: TGTGCCAGCAGCGGGGGACTAGCGGGAGGTGATGAGCAGTTCTTC.

The rearrangement links TRBV9 to TRBJ1-2; D is ambiguous. Trimming stripped 3 bases from V and 0 bases from J, with 9 bases between. The CDR3 has 14 amino acids. From germline, CDR1 is SGDLS and CDR2 YYNGEE. The CDR3 DNA is TGTGCCAGCAGCGAGACGAGTACTAACTATGGCTACACCTTC. Translating it yields CASSETSTNYGYTF.

The chain uses TRBV5-1 and TRBJ2-5; TRBD2 matches at 14 bases. V shed 4 bases and J 3 bases; nucleotides not matched to a gene: 5. This CDR3 has 16 residues. Germline V gene lookup returns CDR1 SGHRS and CDR2 YFSETQ. CDR3 coding DNA: TGCGCCAGCAGCCCTGGGACTAGCGGGGGCAAAGAGACCCAGTACTTC. Translating it yields CASSPGTSGGKETQYF.

The rearrangement joins TRBV27 to TRBJ2-5; the D gene is possibly TRBD1 (6 bases). Germline CDR1 reads MNHEY; CDR2 reads SMNVEV (reference sequence). V lost 0 bases to trimming and J lost 5 bases, with 22 bases between them. The CDR3 extends over 18 amino acids. CDR3 nucleotides: TGTGCCAGCAGTTTATCGCTACCGTTAGTGGGACATCGTGAGACCCAGTACTTC. This translates into CASSLSLPLVGHRETQYF.

The chain combines TRBV10-3 with TRBJ2-7; 12 bases are shared with TRBD2. CDR1 and CDR2 from the germline V gene are ENHRY and SYGVKD. The CDR3 totals 15 residues. V trimming: 4 bases; J trimming: 7 bases; junction bases outside the gene matches: 8. The CDR3 spells CAISASSGRAGEQYF. The CDR3 coding sequence is TGTGCCATCAGTGCATCTAGCGGGAGGGCCGGGGAGCAGTACTTC.

The chain employs TRBV9 and TRBJ2-7; TRBD2 matches 12 bases. CDR3 length: 16 residues. Germline V gene lookup returns CDR1 SGDLS and CDR2 YYNGEE. With V trimmed by 0 bases and J by 3 bases, 4 bases remained unmatched. The CDR3 loop is CASSVGLAGDLYEQYF. The CDR3 bases are TGTGCCAGCAGCGTAGGACTAGCGGGAGACCTCTACGAGCAGTACTTC.

The V and J genes are TRBV5-3 and TRBJ1-5; maybe TRBD1 (5 bases). TRBV5-3 is known as an ORF, though its function is uncertain. CDR3 length: 16 residues. Trimming took 6 bases from V and 5 from J, leaving 21 bases between them. The CDR3 nucleotides are TGTGCCAGAATCCCACCGGAAAAGGGGTGGTATCAGCCCCAGCATTTT. Translating gives CARIPPEKGWYQPQHF.

As to this clone: Other DNA sequences within the sample encode an identical CDR3. The V gene is TRBV6-6, the J gene TRBJ1-5, with TRBD1 matching 7 bases. This CDR3 contains 16 residues. J gave up 2 bases and V 0 bases, and 4 bases lay outside the gene matches. Germline V gives CDR1 MNHNY, CDR2 SVGAGI (reference sequence). CDR3 nucleotides: TGTGCCAGCAGTTACTCGAAAGGGGGCGGCAATCAGCCCCAGCATTTT. It specifies CASSYSKGGGNQPQHF.

V is TRBV12-2 and J is TRBJ2-3; TRBD1, the table's D call, lacks a check against the DNA. TRBV12-2 is a recognized pseudogene. CDR3 size: 15 residues. CDR3 in amino acids: CASRLGQGSTDTQYF. In DNA, the CDR3 is TGTGCAAGTCGCTTGGGACAGGGGAGCACAGATACGCAGTATTTT.

This rearrangement joins TRBV7-9 to TRBJ2-3, with D possibly TRBD2 on 6 matching bases. Looked up from germline, CDR1 is SEHNR and CDR2 is FQNEAQ (reference sequence). The CDR3 consists of 14 residues. Trimming stripped 1 base from V and 2 bases from J, with 7 bases between. The CDR3 sequence: CASSLGLDTDTQYF. DNA of the CDR3: TGTGCCAGCAGCTTAGGACTAGACACAGATACGCAGTATTTT.

This clone was counted a single time. The chain recombines TRBV19 with TRBJ2-3, with 9 bases identical to TRBD1. In germline, CDR1 is LNHDA, CDR2 SQIVND (reference sequence). This CDR3 region has 16 residues. Losses at the gene ends were 5 bases for V and 4 bases for J; bases not matched to a gene: 10. The CDR3 loop is CASSPTGGRWADTQYF. In DNA, the CDR3 is TGTGCCAGTAGTCCAACAGGGGGCCGTTGGGCAGATACGCAGTATTTT.